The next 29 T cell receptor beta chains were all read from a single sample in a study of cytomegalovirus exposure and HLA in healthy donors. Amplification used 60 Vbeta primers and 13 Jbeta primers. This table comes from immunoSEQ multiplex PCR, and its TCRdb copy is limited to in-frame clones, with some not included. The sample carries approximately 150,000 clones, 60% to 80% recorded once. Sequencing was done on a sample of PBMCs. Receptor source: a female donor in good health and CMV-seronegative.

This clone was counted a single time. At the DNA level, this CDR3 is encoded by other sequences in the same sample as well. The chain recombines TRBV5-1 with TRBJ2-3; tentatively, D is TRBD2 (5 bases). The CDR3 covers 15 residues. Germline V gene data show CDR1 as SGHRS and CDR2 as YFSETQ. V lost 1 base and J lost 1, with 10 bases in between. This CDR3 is CASSLRGLGTDTQYF. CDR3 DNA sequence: TGCGCCAGCAGCTTGAGAGGGTTGGGCACAGATACGCAGTATTTT.

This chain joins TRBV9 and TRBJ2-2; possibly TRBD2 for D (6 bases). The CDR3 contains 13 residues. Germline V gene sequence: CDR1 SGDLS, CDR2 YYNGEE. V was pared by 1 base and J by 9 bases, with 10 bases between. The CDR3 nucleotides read TGTGCCAGCAGCGTAACGGGAGCCCGGGAGCTGTTTTTT. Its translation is CASSVTGARELFF.

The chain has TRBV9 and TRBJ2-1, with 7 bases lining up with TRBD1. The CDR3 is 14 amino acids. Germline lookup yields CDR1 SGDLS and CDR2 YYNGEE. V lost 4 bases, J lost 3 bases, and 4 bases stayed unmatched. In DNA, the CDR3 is TGTGCCAGCAGCCCCCGGGACAGCTACAATGAGCAGTTCTTC. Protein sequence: CASSPRDSYNEQFF.

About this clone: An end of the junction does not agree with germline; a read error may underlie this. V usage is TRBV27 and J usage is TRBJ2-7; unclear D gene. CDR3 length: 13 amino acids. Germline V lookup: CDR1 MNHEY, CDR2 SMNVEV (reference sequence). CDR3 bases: TGTGCCGGCAGTTTTTCGGCGGTCTACGAGCAGTACTTC. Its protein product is CAGSFSAVYEQYF.

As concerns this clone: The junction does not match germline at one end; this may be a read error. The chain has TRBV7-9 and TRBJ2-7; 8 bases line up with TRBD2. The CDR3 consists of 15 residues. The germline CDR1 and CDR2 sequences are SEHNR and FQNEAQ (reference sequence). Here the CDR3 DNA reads TGTTCCAGCAGCTTACTTCCGGGAGGGCAATACGAGCAGTACTTC. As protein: CSSSLLPGGQYEQYF.

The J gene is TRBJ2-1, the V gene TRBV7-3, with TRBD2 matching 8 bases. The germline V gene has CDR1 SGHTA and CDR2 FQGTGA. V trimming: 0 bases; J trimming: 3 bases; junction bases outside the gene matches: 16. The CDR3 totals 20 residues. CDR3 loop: CASSLTVSVDGGRFYNEQFF. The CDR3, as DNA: TGTGCCAGCAGCTTAACCGTCTCCGTTGATGGCGGGAGGTTCTACAATGAGCAGTTCTTC.

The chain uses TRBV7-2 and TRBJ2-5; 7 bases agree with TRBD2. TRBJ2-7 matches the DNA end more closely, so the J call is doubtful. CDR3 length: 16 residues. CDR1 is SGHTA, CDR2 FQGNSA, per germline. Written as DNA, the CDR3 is TGTGCCAGCAGCTTAGGGTTCAGGACTAGTCTATACGAGCAGTACTTC. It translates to CASSLGFRTSLYEQYF.

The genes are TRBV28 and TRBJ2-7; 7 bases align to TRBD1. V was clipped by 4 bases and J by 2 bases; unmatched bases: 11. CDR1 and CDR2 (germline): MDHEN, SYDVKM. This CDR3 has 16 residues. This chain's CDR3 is CASSSRIQGFAYEQYF. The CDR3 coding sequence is TGTGCCAGCAGTTCCCGGATACAGGGGTTTGCCTACGAGCAGTACTTC.

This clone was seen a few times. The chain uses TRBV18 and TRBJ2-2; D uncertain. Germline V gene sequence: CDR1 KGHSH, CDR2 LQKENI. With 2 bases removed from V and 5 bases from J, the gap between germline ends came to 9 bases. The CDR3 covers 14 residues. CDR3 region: CASSPATLTGELFF. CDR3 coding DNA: TGTGCCAGCTCACCAGCAACATTAACCGGGGAGCTGTTTTTT.

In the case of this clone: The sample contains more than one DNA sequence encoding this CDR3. Here the CDR3 DNA reads TGTGCCAGCAGAGCGACAGGGGCGTACGAGCAGTACTTC. The encoded protein is CASRATGAYEQYF. V is TRBV7-6 and J is TRBJ2-7; the match to TRBD1 covers 8 bases. The J segment lost 4 bases and the V segment lost 6 bases, leaving 5 bases of the junction unmatched. The CDR3 contains 13 residues. Germline V gives CDR1 SGHVS, CDR2 FNYEAQ.

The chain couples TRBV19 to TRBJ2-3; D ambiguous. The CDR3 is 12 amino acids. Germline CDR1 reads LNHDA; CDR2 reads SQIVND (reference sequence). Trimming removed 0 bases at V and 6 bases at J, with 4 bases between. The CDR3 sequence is CASSIEGDTQYF. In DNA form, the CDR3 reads TGTGCCAGTAGTATAGAGGGCGATACGCAGTATTTT.

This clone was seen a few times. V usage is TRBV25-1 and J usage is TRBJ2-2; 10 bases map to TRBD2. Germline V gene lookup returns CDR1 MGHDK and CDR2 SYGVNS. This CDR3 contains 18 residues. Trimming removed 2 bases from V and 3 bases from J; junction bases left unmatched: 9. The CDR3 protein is CASSEVFSGRADTGELFF. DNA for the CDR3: TGTGCCAGCAGTGAAGTATTCAGCGGGAGGGCCGACACCGGGGAGCTGTTTTTT.

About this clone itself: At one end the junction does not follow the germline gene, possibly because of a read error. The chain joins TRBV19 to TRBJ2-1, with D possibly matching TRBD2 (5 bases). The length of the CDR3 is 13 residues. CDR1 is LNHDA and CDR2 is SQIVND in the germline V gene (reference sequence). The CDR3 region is CARSKRPDNEQFF. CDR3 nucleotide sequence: TGTGCCAGAAGTAAGCGGCCAGACAATGAGCAGTTCTTC.

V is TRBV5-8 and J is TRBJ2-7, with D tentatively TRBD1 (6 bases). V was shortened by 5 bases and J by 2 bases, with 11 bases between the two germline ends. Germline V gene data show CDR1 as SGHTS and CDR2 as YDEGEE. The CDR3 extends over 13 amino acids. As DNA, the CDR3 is TGTGCCAGCAGTTTTACAGGGACCTACGAGCAGTACTTC. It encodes CASSFTGTYEQYF.

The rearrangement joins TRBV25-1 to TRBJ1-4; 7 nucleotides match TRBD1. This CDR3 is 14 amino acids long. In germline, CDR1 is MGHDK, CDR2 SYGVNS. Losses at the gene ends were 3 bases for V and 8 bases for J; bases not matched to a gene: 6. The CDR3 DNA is TGTGCCAGCAGTGATAACAGGGGAGGAGAAAAACTGTTTTTT. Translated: CASSDNRGGEKLFF.

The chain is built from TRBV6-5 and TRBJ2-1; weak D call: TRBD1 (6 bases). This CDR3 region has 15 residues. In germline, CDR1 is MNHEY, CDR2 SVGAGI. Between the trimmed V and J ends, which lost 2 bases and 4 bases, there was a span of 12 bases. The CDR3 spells CASSYKQGKYNEQFF. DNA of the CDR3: TGTGCCAGCAGTTACAAACAGGGAAAATACAATGAGCAGTTCTTC.

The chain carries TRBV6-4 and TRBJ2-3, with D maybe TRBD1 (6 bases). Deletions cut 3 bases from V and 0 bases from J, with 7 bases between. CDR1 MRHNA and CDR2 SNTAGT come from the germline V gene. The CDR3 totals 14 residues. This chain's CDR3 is CASSDGGSTDTQYF. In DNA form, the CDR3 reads TGTGCCAGCAGTGATGGGGGCAGCACAGATACGCAGTATTTT.

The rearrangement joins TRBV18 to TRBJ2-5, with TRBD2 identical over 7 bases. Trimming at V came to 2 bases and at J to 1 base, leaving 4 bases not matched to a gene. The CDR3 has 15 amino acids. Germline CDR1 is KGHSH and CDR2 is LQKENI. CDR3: CASSPWEGFQETQYF. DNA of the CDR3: TGTGCCAGCTCACCATGGGAGGGATTCCAAGAGACCCAGTACTTC. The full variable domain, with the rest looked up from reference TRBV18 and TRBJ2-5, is NAGVMQNPRHLVRRRGQEARLRCSPMKGHSHVYWYRQLPEEGLKFMVYLQKENIIDESGMPKERFSAEFPKEGPSILRIQQVVRGDSAAYFCASSPWEGFQETQYFGPGTRLLVL.

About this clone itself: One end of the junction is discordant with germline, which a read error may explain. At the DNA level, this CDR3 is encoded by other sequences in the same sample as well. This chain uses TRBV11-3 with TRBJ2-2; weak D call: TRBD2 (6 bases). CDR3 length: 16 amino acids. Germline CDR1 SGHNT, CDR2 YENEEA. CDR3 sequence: CASSPRDSYDTGELFF. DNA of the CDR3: TGTGCCAGCAGCCCGCGGGACTCCTATGACACCGGGGAGTTGTTTTTT.

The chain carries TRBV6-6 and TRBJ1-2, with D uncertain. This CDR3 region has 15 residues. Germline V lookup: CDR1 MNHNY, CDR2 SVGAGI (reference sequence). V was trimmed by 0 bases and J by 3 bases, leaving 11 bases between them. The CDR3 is CASSYSRALDYGYTF. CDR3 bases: TGTGCCAGCAGTTACTCGCGGGCTTTGGACTATGGCTACACCTTC.

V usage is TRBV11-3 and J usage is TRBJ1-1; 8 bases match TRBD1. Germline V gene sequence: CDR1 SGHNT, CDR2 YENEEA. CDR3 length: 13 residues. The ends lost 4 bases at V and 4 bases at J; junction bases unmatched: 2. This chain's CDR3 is CASSSGQATEAFF. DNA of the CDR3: TGTGCCAGCAGCTCGGGACAGGCCACTGAAGCTTTCTTT. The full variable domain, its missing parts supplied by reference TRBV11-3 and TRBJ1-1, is EAGVVQSPRYKIIEKKQPVAFWCNPISGHNTLYWYLQNLGQGPELLIRYENEEAVDDSQLPKDRFSAERLKGVDSTLKIQPAELGDSAVYLCASSSGQATEAFFGQGTRLTVV.

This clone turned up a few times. The CDR3 coding sequence is TGTGCCAGCAGCTTAGGACAGGAGGTCTATGGCTACACCTTC. This translates into CASSLGQEVYGYTF. The rearrangement links TRBV7-9 to TRBJ1-2; possibly TRBD1 for D (6 bases). This CDR3 region has 14 residues. Deletions cut 1 base from V and 4 bases from J, with 10 bases between. From germline, CDR1 is SEHNR and CDR2 FQNEAQ (reference sequence).

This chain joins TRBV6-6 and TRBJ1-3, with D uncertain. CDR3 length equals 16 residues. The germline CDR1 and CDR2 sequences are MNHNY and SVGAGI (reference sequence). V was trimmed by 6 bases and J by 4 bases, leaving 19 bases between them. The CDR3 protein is CASRYGFGDRGNTIYF. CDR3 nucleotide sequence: TGTGCCAGCAGATATGGATTCGGGGATCGCGGAAACACCATATATTTT.

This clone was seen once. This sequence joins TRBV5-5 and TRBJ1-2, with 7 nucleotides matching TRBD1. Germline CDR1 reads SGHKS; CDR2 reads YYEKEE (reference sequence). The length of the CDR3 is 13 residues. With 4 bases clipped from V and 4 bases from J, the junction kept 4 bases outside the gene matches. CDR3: CASSRQGGYGYTF. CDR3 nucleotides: TGTGCCAGCAGCCGACAGGGTGGCTATGGCTACACCTTC.

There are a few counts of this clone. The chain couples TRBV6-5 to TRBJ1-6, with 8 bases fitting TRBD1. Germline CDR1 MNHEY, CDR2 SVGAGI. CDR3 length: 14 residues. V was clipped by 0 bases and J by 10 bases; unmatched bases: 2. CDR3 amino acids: CASSYSDRDSPLHF. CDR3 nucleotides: TGTGCCAGCAGTTACTCGGACAGGGACTCACCCCTCCACTTT.

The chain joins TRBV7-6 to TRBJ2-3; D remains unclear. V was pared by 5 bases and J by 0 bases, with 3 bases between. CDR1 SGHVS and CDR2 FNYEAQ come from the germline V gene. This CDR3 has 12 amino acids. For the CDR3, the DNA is TGTGCCAGCAGCCCTAGCACAGATACGCAGTATTTT. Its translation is CASSPSTDTQYF.

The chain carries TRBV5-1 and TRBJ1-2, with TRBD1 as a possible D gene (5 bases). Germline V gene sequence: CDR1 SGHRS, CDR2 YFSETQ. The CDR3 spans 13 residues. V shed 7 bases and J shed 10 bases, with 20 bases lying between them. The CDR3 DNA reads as TGCGCCAGCCGTTCCCTCAGTTTGGGGCCCTACACCTTC. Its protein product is CASRSLSLGPYTF. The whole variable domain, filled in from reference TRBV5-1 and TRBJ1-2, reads KAGVTQTPRYLIKTRGQQVTLSCSPISGHRSVSWYQQTPGQGLQFLFEYFSETQRNKGNFPGRFSGRQFSNSRSEMNVSTLELGDSALYLCASRSLSLGPYTFGSGTRLTVV.

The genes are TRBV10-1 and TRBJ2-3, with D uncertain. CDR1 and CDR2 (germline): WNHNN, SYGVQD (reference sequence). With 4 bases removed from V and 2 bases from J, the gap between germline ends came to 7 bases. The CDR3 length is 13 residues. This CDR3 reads CASSGTFTDTQYF. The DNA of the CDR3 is TGCGCCAGCAGTGGAACATTCACAGATACGCAGTATTTT.

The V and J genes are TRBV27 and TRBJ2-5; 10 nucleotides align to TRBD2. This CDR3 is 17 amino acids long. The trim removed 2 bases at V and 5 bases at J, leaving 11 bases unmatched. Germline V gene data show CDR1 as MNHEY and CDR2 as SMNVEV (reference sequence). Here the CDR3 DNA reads TGTGCCAGCAGTTTACCCCAAAGGACTAGCGGTTGGGAGACCCAGTACTTC. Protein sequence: CASSLPQRTSGWETQYF.